This paragraph covers one T cell receptor (beta chain) sequence. Its antigen remains unidentified. The record has no base qualities; no much larger clone is one base away. Receptor libraries were prepared by PCR. The sequencer listed for this sample is Illumina HiSeq 2500. TCR libraries were prepared with molecular barcoding, using unique molecular identifiers to normalize TCRbeta repertoire quantification. The public sequencing data were trimmed at Q25 with fastp and processed into clonotypes with MiXCR by TCRdb, which kept only in-frame beta chains. Identical CDR3 proteins give one entry, which carries the most common genes and DNA. Recorded for this sample are 610,000 or so distinct CDR3 sequences; 25% to 30% of them occurred a single time. Approximately 39% of the sample lies in the top ten. This record comes from a study of T-cell reconstitution after alpha-beta-depleted transplantation in children (dated by TCRdb to the mid-2010s). Study-level background: Using TCR repertoire profiling, the study quantitatively followed how T-cell immune reconstitution unfolded in children after TCRalphabeta/CD19-depleted allogeneic hematopoietic cell transplantation.

The paper's findings and limits, for the study overall: About two months after transplant, the apparently early recovery of alphabetaT-cell counts reportedly depended on just several hundred clones that had expanded rapidly and came from non-depleted graft cells. The high TCRbeta diversity at day 60 in some patients was ascribed to recipient T cells and intrathymic progenitors that had survived conditioning. Over subsequent months, a decline in hyperexpanded clone frequencies was noted, and after one year, T-cell counts and TCRbeta diversity were mostly ascribed to newly produced T cells.

CDR3 length: 11 amino acids, cysteine to phenylalanine. The CDR3 DNA has 33 bases and is translated from base 1. CDR1 is given as SQVTM and CDR2 as ANQGSEA, both from the germline V gene. V is cut by 5 bases and J by 13 bases, and the space between the germline ends is 15 bases. The treatment or condition label, read with the paper, signifies: allogeneic hematopoietic cell transplantation with graft depleted of TCRalphabeta T cells and CD19 B cells. TCRalphabeta/CD19-depleted allogeneic hematopoietic cell grafts were given to the transplant recipients, all of whom were children. This clonotype originated in a boy under three years old with Wiskott-Aldrich syndrome, due to receive a stem cell transplant. The sequence is built from TRBV29-1 and TRBJ2-1; matching of 5 bases hints at TRBD1 as the D gene. This material consisted of PBMCs, taken before TCRalphabeta/CD19-depleted stem cell transplant. The DNA is TGCAGCGTTACGCGACAGTCCTCCCAGTTCTTC. Its product reads: CSVTRQSSQFF.